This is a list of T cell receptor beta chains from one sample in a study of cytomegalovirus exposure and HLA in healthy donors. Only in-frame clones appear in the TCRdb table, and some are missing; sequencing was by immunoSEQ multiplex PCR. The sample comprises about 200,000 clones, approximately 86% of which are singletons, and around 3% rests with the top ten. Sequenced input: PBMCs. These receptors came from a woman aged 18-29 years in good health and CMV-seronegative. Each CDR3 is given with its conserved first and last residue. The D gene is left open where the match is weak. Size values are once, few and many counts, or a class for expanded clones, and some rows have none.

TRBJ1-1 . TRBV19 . CASSANREWETEAFF TGTGCCAGTAGTGCGAACAGGGAGTGGGAAACTGAAGCTTTCTTT
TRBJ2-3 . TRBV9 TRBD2 CASSGGVLAGESDTQYF TGTGCCAGCAGCGGAGGGGTACTAGCGGGAGAATCTGATACGCAGTATTTT
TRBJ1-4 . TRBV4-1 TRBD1 CASSPTPGQGSEKLFF TGCGCCAGCAGCCCAACACCGGGACAGGGGAGTGAAAAACTGTTTTTT
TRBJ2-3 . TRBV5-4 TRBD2 CASSLVAGAATDTQYF TGTGCCAGCAGCTTGGTGGCGGGAGCGGCCACAGATACGCAGTATTTT
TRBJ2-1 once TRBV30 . CAWSISLSYNEQFF TGTGCCTGGAGTATCTCCCTCTCCTACAATGAGCAGTTCTTC
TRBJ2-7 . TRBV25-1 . CASSPGTSEQYF TGTGCCAGCAGTCCTGGGACTTCCGAGCAGTACTTC
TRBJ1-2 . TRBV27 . CASSFRSGRAVGGYTF TGTGCCAGCAGTTTCAGGTCGGGCAGGGCGGTTGGGGGCTACACCTTC
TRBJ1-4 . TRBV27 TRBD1 CASSLSPGTGKLFF TGTGCCAGCAGTTTATCACCTGGGACAGGGAAACTGTTTTTT
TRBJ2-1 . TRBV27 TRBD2 CASAVTSGSNEQFF TGTGCCAGCGCCGTGACTAGCGGGAGCAATGAGCAGTTCTTC
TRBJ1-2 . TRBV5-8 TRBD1 CASSLDRQGARYGYTF TGTGCCAGCAGCTTGGATCGACAGGGGGCGCGTTATGGCTACACCTTC
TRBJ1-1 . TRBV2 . CASSERGNTEAFF TGTGCCAGCAGTGAAAGGGGGAACACTGAAGCTTTCTTT
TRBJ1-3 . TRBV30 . CAWRGTGTGNTIYF TGTGCCTGGAGGGGAACGGGAACTGGAAACACCATATATTTT
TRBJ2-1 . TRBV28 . CASSLTGTRRLPRLPDEQFF TGTGCCAGCAGTTTAACGGGTACGCGACGGCTGCCTCGTCTGCCCGATGAGCAGTTCTTC
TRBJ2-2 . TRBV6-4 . CASSDPGQNTGELFF TGTGCCAGCAGTGACCCGGGACAGAACACCGGGGAGCTGTTTTTT
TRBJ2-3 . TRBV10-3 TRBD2 CATATSGDLAQYF TGTGCCACAGCGACTAGCGGGGACCTCGCGCAGTATTTT
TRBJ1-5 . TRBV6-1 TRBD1 CASSERAGGPQPQHF TGTGCCAGCAGTGAAAGGGCAGGGGGCCCCCAGCCCCAGCATTTT
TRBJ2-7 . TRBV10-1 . CASSQSYEQYF TGCGCCAGCAGCCAGTCCTACGAGCAGTACTTC
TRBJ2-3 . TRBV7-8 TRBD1 CASSLGAGGPTDTQYF TGTGCCAGCAGCTTAGGGGCAGGGGGTCCCACAGATACGCAGTATTTT
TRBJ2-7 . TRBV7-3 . CASSLSTESYEQYF TGTGCCAGCAGCCTCTCGACAGAATCCTACGAGCAGTACTTC
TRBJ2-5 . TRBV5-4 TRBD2 CASSNAGVQTQYF TGTGCCAGCAGCAACGCGGGAGTACAGACCCAGTACTTC
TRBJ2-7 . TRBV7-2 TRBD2 CASSPASGMYEQYF TGTGCCAGCAGCCCCGCTAGCGGGATGTACGAGCAGTACTTC
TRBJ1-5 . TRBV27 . CASSRTGNQPQHF TGTGCCAGCAGCCGCACAGGGAATCAGCCCCAGCATTTT
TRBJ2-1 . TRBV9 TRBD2 CASSVGGRSSHEQFF TGTGCCAGCAGCGTGGGCGGGAGGTCTTCCCATGAGCAGTTCTTC
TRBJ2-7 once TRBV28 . CASSFFQGHYEQYF TGTGCCAGCAGTTTTTTTCAGGGGCACTACGAGCAGTACTTC
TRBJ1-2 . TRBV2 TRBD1 CASRLKGASGYTF TGTGCCAGCAGGTTGAAGGGGGCGTCGGGCTACACCTTC
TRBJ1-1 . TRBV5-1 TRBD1 CASSLNRGHAFF TGCGCCAGCAGCTTGAACAGGGGACACGCTTTCTTT
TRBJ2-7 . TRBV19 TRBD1 CASSTMTGSYEQYF TGTGCCAGTAGTACTATGACAGGGTCCTACGAGCAGTACTTC
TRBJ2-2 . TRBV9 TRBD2 CASRSGTTNTGELFF TGTGCCAGCCGGTCGGGGACTACGAACACCGGGGAGCTGTTTTTT
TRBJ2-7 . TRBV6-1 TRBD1 CASSVGTGWEQYF TGTGCCAGCAGTGTTGGGACAGGATGGGAGCAGTACTTC
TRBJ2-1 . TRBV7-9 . CASSLGRAGNEQFF TGTGCCAGCAGCTTAGGCAGGGCTGGGAATGAGCAGTTCTTC
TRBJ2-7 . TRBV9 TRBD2 CASSVGLAGGPGEQYF TGTGCCAGCAGCGTGGGACTAGCGGGAGGGCCGGGGGAGCAGTACTTC
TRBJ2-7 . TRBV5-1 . CASSSEGAGSSEQYF TGCGCCAGCAGCTCCGAGGGGGCGGGATCTTCCGAGCAGTACTTC
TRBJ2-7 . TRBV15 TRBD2 CATPGLAEIYEQYF TGTGCCACTCCTGGACTAGCGGAGATCTACGAGCAGTACTTC
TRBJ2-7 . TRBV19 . CASSLSSGLHYEQYF TGTGCCAGTTCGTTATCAAGCGGACTCCACTACGAGCAGTACTTC
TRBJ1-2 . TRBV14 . CASKGSYYGYTF TGTGCCAGCAAAGGGAGTTACTATGGCTACACCTTC
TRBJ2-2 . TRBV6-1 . CASTTGLRRELFF TGTGCCAGCACAACAGGGTTAAGGAGGGAGCTGTTTTTT
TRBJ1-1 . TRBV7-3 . CASTSYSVNTEAFF TGTGCCAGCACCTCATATAGTGTTAACACTGAAGCTTTCTTT
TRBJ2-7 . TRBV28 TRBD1 CASSQDRAYEQYF TGTGCCAGCAGCCAAGACAGGGCCTACGAGCAGTACTTC
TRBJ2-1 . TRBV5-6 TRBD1 CASSRRGTGATEQFF TGTGCCAGCAGCCGGCGGGGGACAGGGGCGACTGAGCAGTTCTTC
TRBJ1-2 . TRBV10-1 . CASSAPGYGYTF TGCGCCAGCAGTGCGCCGGGCTATGGCTACACCTTC
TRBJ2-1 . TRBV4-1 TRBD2 CASSQTMGRDNEQFF TGCGCCAGCAGCCAAACCATGGGGAGGGACAATGAGCAGTTCTTC
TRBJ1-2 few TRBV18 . CASSPQTGVYGYTF TGTGCCAGCTCACCTCAGACAGGAGTCTATGGCTACACCTTC
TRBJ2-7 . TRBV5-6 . CASTYLANEQYF TGTGCCAGCACCTACCTCGCGAACGAGCAGTACTTC
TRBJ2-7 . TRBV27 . CASSSDGLRNEQYF TGTGCCAGCAGTTCGGACGGACTGAGGAACGAGCAGTACTTC
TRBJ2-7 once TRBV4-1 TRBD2 CASSPLAGVGYEQYF TGCGCCAGCAGCCCACTAGCGGGAGTCGGGTACGAGCAGTACTTC